These 9 T cell receptor beta chains originate from one sample sequenced in a study of vaccination effects on CD4 cells after COVID-19. Antigen-specific CD4+ T cells were expanded with viral peptide pools in the ViraFEST assay before sequencing. Once cultured for 10 days, the cells underwent separation to obtain CD4+ T cells. Nucleocapsid antibodies were negative in the vaccine recipients, who had never had SARS-CoV-2 infection. These receptors' targets are unknown. Clones were sequenced by immunoSEQ multiplex PCR, and TCRdb holds only the in-frame ones, with some missing. There are 65,000 or so clones in the sample; around 77% occur only once, and 2.8% lies in the top ten. The material was CD4+ T cells from PBMCs cultured with HCoV-NL63 spike peptides, obtained before COVID-19 vaccination. The receptors originated from a human donor who received a COVID-19 vaccine.

The genes are TRBV28 and TRBJ2-1, with D possibly called TRBD1 or TRBD2 (6 bases each). V was cut by 3 bases and J by 5 bases, with 11 bases left in between. The CDR3 length is 14 residues. Germline V gene data show CDR1 as MDHEN and CDR2 as SYDVKM. The CDR3 nucleotides read TGTGCCAGCAGTTTTAGGGGGAGGAACAATGAGCAGTTCTTC. Protein sequence: CASSFRGRNNEQFF.

CDR3 coding DNA: TGTGCCAGCAGCAGAACCGGGACAGGACTCGGCACAGATACGCAGTATTTT. Translating gives CASSRTGTGLGTDTQYF. This rearrangement joins TRBV21-1 to TRBJ2-3; whether TRBD1, the table's D call, matches the DNA was not checked. TRBV21-1 is deemed a pseudogene. This CDR3 has 17 amino acids.

This rearrangement joins TRBV7-5 to TRBJ1-5; TRBD1 is the table's D call and was not checked against the DNA. TRBV7-5 is a listed pseudogene. This CDR3 spans 13 amino acids. The CDR3 is CARSEGVWQPQHF. In nucleotides, the CDR3 is TGTGCCAGAAGTGAAGGGGTGTGGCAGCCCCAGCATTTT.

This clone was seen more than once but under ten times. V is TRBV5-1 and J is TRBJ2-5, with D hard to call. Germline values: CDR1 SGHRS, CDR2 YFSETQ. The V end lost 5 bases, the J end lost 0 bases, and 11 bases lay between the germline ends. The CDR3 spans 14 residues. The CDR3 nucleotides read TGCGCCAGCAGGACCTTTATGGACCAAGAGACCCAGTACTTC. Protein sequence: CASRTFMDQETQYF.

The rearrangement joins TRBV2 to TRBJ2-2, with TRBD1 matching over 8 bases. The CDR3 sequence is 16 residues long. Per germline, CDR1 SNHLY and CDR2 FYNNEI. V trimming: 4 bases; J trimming: 4 bases; junction bases outside the gene matches: 8. Here the CDR3 reads CASSAQGALVTGELFF. The CDR3 DNA reads as TGTGCCAGCAGTGCCCAGGGGGCCTTGGTCACCGGGGAGCTGTTTTTT. Using reference TRBV2 and TRBJ2-2 for the parts outside the CDR3, the full variable domain is EPEVTQTPSHQVTQMGQEVILRCVPISNHLYFYWYRQILGQKVEFLVSFYNNEISEKSEIFDDQFSVERPDGSNFTLKIRSTKLEDSAMYFCASSAQGALVTGELFFGEGSRLTVL.

The V and J genes are TRBV5-1 and TRBJ2-5, with 10 bases identical to TRBD1. The CDR3 spans 15 residues. V dropped 7 bases and J dropped 4; count of bases not matched to a gene: 10. Germline-derived CDR1 and CDR2 are SGHRS and YFSETQ. DNA of the CDR3: TGCGCCAGCTCTCGACAGGGGGCTCCGGGAGAGACCCAGTACTTC. Its translation: CASSRQGAPGETQYF.

The chain carries TRBV5-1 and TRBJ2-3; D ambiguous. Trimming left V 2 bases short and J 0 bases short, with 16 bases between. There are 17 residues in the CDR3. Germline-derived CDR1 and CDR2 are SGHRS and YFSETQ. The CDR3 nucleotides are TGCGCCAGCAGCTTACACCCGGAGATGACTAGCACAGATACGCAGTATTTT. As protein: CASSLHPEMTSTDTQYF.

The genes are TRBV30 and TRBJ1-4; D is ambiguous. Deletions cut 0 bases from V and 4 bases from J, with 6 bases between. The germline gives CDR1 GTSNPN, CDR2 SVGIG (reference sequence). The CDR3 runs 13 residues. CDR3 residues: CAWSVILNEKLFF. CDR3 in DNA: TGTGCCTGGAGTGTTATCCTTAATGAAAAACTGTTTTTT.

This chain connects TRBV25-1 to TRBJ1-6, with unresolved D. Germline CDR1 MGHDK, CDR2 SYGVNS. Between the trimmed V and J ends, which lost 5 bases and 9 bases, there was a span of 14 bases. CDR3 length equals 14 residues. The CDR3 DNA reads as TGTGCCAGCAGTCCATCCCTTGGAGGTTCACCCCTCCACTTT. Protein: CASSPSLGGSPLHF.